This TCR beta chain comes out of a study of cytomegalovirus exposure and HLA in healthy donors (TCRdb year 2017). Study-wide context: An earlier analysis of 587 of the donors reported 250 to 350 Gb of sequence data and some 110 million unique TCR beta sequences obtained from approximately 180 million T cells. An early release covering roughly 580 HLA-typed donors comprised roughly 300 gigabases of sequencing data and around 86 million unique TCR sequences. Of the approximately 400 genotyped donors, approximately 83% fell in the genetic ancestry cluster associated with self-reported Caucasian donors. The study aimed to test whether cataloging public T cell receptors could reveal signatures of past pathogen exposure. The study profiled the T cell repertoires of 666 subjects by immunosequencing and related them to cytomegalovirus serostatus. A separate validation cohort of roughly 130 different subjects was used in addition to the 666-subject first cohort. To predict cytomegalovirus infection status, the study brought together high-throughput TCR immunosequencing, statistical association of individual TCRs with disease status, and machine learning. A later analysis re-analyzed previously published TCR beta repertoires from 660 or so donors and added high-resolution HLA genotyping to study TCR occurrence patterns. Rather than drawing on any new phenotypic data, the later analysis identified candidate immune exposures from TCR beta sequences and the way those sequences occurred across donors. In an earlier analysis of over 550 of the donors, high-throughput TCR beta sequencing was used to judge whether each TCR beta V gene segment behaved as functional or pseudogenic. Donor age, sex, ethnicity and CMV serostatus were compiled together with the repertoire data. A later genetic analysis used genome-wide SNP genotypes for about 65% of the roughly 700 donors, treating that subset as a discovery cohort. Every discovery cohort repertoire had been produced on one sequencing platform. HLA typing included class I and class II loci at four-digit resolution. The number of donors typed differed by locus, with about 629-640 for A, B, C, DRB1 and DQB1, 522 for DQA1, about 610 for DPA1, and 450 to 480 for DPB1. Four to six DR-DQ haplotypes were handled as single units for association and clustering, since linkage in the cohort was strong. On average, roughly 250,000 unique TCR beta nucleotide sequences were sequenced per donor among roughly 430 genotyped donors of the cohort, with around 19% of those sequences being non-productive. The research as a whole found: In a later analysis, HLA-associated TCR beta chains showed more clonal expansion and lower generation probabilities than non-associated chains that were equally common. Assigning TCR associations to individual alleles was difficult when HLA alleles, especially DR and DQ, strongly co-occurred. The study gave a list of some 150 TCR beta chains associated with cytomegalovirus. While some public TCRs were present in many individuals, most TCR sequences turned up only very rarely across donors. In a later analysis, around 17,000 TCR beta sequences were associated with specific HLA alleles at a false discovery rate of 0.05. In a later genetic analysis, a missense DCLRE1C variant was associated with V-gene and J-gene trimming of TCR beta chains, and the association was replicated in an independent cohort. Because some donors lacked HLA typing at each locus, the association tests relied only on the typed subset. In a later analysis, several top co-occurrence clusters were reported to appear linked to parvovirus B19, influenza, CMV and Epstein-Barr virus. A group of highly shared sequence variants was considered likely to be a technical artifact of the sequencing pipeline. The cohort was sequenced for TCR beta chains only, and without alpha or paired-chain data the features that could be detected were limited. The authors suggested that the approach could potentially be extended to other disease states and immunological phenotypes. The presence/absence analyses assumed that sequencing depth was roughly uniform across donors, and that assumption may not be true. Three of the identified cytomegalovirus-associated TCR beta chains were confirmed in vitro to be specific for cytomegalovirus antigens. Compared with the roughly 670-donor mean, donors in an Asian-associated ancestry cluster had fewer N-insertions in productive TCRs, according to a later genetic analysis. A further reported finding was that TCR beta sequences accurately predicted the HLA-A and HLA-B alleles for most subjects in the first cohort. The classifier was reported to diagnose cytomegalovirus status with high specificity and sensitivity in both the original cohort and the validation cohort. For the cohort, immune exposure information was limited to CMV serostatus. A later analysis found that most CMV-associated TCR beta chains appeared HLA-restricted, with HLA associations seemingly driven largely by CMV exposure. The earlier analysis of nearly 600 of the donors excluded over 15 rarely observed V segments, including chromosome 9 orphons, because counts were too low. In an earlier analysis of 450 to 750 of the donors, most TCR beta V segments appeared in productive rearrangements about 87% or about 30% of the time, broadly matching IMGT annotations. According to a later analysis, TCR association rates differed among HLA loci, with DRB1 alleles showing the most associated TCRs and HLA-C alleles showing the fewest. Linkage disequilibrium might explain the correlated functional status among segregating V segments, but an unknown experimental factor could not be ruled out.

The cohort was made up of roughly 670 healthy bone marrow donors. Cohort members were all nominally healthy when sampled, although unrecorded immune exposures were likely present. The donor tested CMV seronegative, placing the donor among the approximately 400 seronegative members of the cohort. A peripheral blood sample was provided by each donor, and peripheral blood mononuclear cells were used for TCR beta sequencing. Genomic DNA extraction from the blood cell samples was performed with the Qiagen DNeasy Blood Extraction Kit. Receptors were amplified or captured by the immunoSEQ multiplex PCR assay. For the multiplex PCR, a mixture combining 60 forward primers for TCR Vbeta segments and 13 reverse primers for TCR Jbeta segments was used. A multiplex PCR assay on genomic DNA amplified the CDR3 region of rearranged TCR beta genes. The Illumina HiSeq System was used to sequence the amplified TCR beta libraries as 87-base-pair reads. The authors' pipeline ran thus. A later analysis tallied around 80 million unique TCR beta chains across the roughly 610 repertoires, and approximately 12 million of those chains were shared by two or more donors. Raw reads were error-corrected and collapsed into unique sequences with a nearest-neighbor algorithm that merged closely related sequences to remove PCR and sequencing errors. To assign V, D and J gene segments, CDR3 sequences were aligned to IMGT reference sequences. For a sequence to be retained, at least a six-nucleotide match to both a V gene segment and a J gene segment was required. A rearrangement was called productive if the CDR3 had no stop codons and remained in frame with V and J, and every other rearrangement was called non-productive. Following IMGT convention, CDR3 was defined as the stretch from the second conserved V-encoded cysteine up to the conserved J-encoded phenylalanine. The earlier analysis of fewer than 700 of the donors excluded sequences that lacked an unambiguous match to a single V gene segment. An earlier analysis of a few hundred of the donors called V segments functional above 56.7% productive rearrangements and segregating when the between-donor standard deviation exceeded 5%. A statistical classification framework was developed to diagnose cytomegalovirus status using the catalog of TCR beta chain sequences. In a later analysis, TCR nucleotide sequences were compared against IMGT/GENE-DB human TR gene sequences so that V and J genes could be assigned. In a later analysis, CDR3 sequences and most-parsimonious VDJ recombination scenarios were assigned using the TCRdist pipeline. In a later analysis, each TCR beta chain was defined by its CDR3 amino acid sequence together with its V-gene family, and reads without a unique V-gene family were excluded. As a way to deal with suspected cross-contamination and a sequencing artifact, a later analysis dropped nearly 600 nucleotide sequences that were highly shared and had low generation probability. In a later analysis, a clonal expansion index for each public chain was calculated from normalized within-repertoire ranks of inferred template counts. In a later analysis, generation probabilities were computed using a VDJ recombination model fitted to out-of-frame rearrangements, and the results were checked against IGoR. A later analysis scored TCR-TCR, TCR-HLA and TCR-CMV co-occurrence with hypergeometric tests, applying a repertoire-size bias correction to TCR pairs. In a later analysis, false discovery rates were estimated by permuting HLA or CMV assignments 20 times. In a later analysis, co-occurring TCRs were grouped using DBSCAN, with TCRdist sequence similarity added in when clustering inside HLA-allele-positive subsets. Repertoires with fewer than 30,000 or more than 120,000 public chains were left out of co-occurrence clustering, as were about five repertoires with anomalous nucleotide sharing. The clones in this table, taken by TCRdb from immuneACCESS, are in-frame only. Not every clone is retained; where verified, under half of the shortfall comes from an unresolved V gene, and the cause of the rest is unknown. V, J and clone size were drawn from that table, and D and trimming were deduced from the DNA. Counted in this sample were around 200,000 clones; 80% of them appeared once. The ten top clones hold about 0.64% of the sample.

Remarks on this clone: Its cognate antigen has yet to be identified. It has no much larger one-base neighbor in the sample; base qualities were not kept.

The source of this sequence is a boy under 18 in good health and CMV-seronegative. Sequencing used PBMCs.

The CDR3 protein is CASSYRQGRQYF. Read as DNA, the sequence is TGTGCCAGCAGTTACCGACAGGGGCGGCAGTACTTC. The chain was built from TRBV6-5 and TRBJ2-7; TRBD1 lines up with 8 middle nucleotides. CDR1 and CDR2 were assigned from the germline V gene as MNHEY and SVGAGI. The V end gives up 2 bases and the J end 9 bases, leaving 3 bases in the junction not matched to a gene. Counted from cysteine to phenylalanine, this CDR3 has 12 amino acids. Of the read, only the CDR3 DNA is kept; its 36 bases are in frame from base 1.